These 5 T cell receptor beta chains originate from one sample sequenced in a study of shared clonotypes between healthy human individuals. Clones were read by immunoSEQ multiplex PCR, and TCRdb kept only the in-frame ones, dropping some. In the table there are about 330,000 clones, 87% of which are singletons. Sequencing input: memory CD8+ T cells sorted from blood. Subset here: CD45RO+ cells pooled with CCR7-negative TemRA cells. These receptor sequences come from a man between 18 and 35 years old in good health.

For the CDR3, the DNA is TGTGCCAGTAGTATCGATGGAGAGACGCGGGTACTGTTTTTT. Translation: CASSIDGETRVLFF. The V gene is TRBV19, the J gene TRBJ1-4; no clear D. V lost 3 bases and J lost 13, with 18 bases in between. This CDR3 spans 14 amino acids. In germline, CDR1 is LNHDA, CDR2 SQIVND (reference sequence).

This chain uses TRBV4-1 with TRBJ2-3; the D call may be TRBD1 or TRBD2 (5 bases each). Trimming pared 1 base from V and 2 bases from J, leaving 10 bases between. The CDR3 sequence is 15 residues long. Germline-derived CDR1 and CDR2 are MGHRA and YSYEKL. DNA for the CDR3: TGCGCCAGCAGCCAAGTTCAGGGAGACACAGATACGCAGTATTTT. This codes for CASSQVQGDTDTQYF.

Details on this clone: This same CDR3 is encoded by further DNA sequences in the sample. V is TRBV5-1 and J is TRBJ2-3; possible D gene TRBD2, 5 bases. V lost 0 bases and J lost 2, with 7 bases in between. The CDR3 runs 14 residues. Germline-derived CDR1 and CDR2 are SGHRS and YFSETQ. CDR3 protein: CASSLAGSTDTQYF. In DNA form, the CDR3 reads TGCGCCAGCAGCTTGGCGGGATCCACAGATACGCAGTATTTT.

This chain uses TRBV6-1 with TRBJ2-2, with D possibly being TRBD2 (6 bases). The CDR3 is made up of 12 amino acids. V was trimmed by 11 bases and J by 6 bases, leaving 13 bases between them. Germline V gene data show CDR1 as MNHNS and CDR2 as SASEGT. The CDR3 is CAHQEGPGELFF. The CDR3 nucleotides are TGTGCCCACCAGGAGGGTCCCGGGGAGCTGTTTTTT.

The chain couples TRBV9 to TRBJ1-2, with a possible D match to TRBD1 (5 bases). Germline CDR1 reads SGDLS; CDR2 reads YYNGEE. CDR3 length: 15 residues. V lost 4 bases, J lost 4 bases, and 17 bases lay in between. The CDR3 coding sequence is TGTGCCAGCAGCATTACTCCGGGACCTGTCTATGGCTACACCTTC. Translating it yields CASSITPGPVYGYTF.